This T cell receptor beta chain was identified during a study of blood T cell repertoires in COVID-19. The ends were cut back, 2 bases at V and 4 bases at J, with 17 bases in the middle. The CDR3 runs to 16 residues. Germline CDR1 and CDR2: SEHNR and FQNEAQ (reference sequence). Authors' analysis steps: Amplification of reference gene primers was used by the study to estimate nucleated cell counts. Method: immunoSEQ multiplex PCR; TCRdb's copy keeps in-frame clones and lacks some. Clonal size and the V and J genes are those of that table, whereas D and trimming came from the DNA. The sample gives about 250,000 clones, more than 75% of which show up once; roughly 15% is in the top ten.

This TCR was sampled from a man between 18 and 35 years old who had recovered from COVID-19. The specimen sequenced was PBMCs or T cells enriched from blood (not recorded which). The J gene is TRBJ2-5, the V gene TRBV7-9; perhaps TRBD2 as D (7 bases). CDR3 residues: CASSLREGEGGETQYF. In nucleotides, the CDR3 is TGTGCCAGCAGCTTAAGGGAGGGCGAGGGGGGAGAGACCCAGTACTTC.